This paragraph reports one T cell receptor beta chain. The antigen remains undetermined. In germline, CDR1 is MDHEN, CDR2 SYDVKM. V lost 8 bases, J lost 0 bases, and 9 bases lay in between. The CDR3 covers 13 residues. The data were taken from a study of long-term antiretroviral therapy in people with HIV. Study conclusions and caveats: HIV repertoires had narrower CDR3 length ranges than controls.

The assay used was immunoSEQ (version v3.0), run at survey level. Data came from immunoSEQ multiplex PCR; TCRdb stores just in-frame clones and leaves some out. The sample has about 39,000 clones, around nine tenths seen once. The source of this sequence is a woman aged 18 to 35 with HIV. The sequenced sample was unsorted PBMCs, obtained just before starting antiretroviral therapy. V and J are TRBV28 and TRBJ2-3; D perhaps matches TRBD2 (6 bases). In nucleotides, the CDR3 is TGTGCCAGCGGAGGGGTTAGCACAGATACGCAGTATTTT. Translating gives CASGGVSTDTQYF.